This T cell receptor beta chain was retrieved from a study of immune heterogeneity within non-small cell lung tumors. General observations from the study: Different patients shared few of their high-frequency T-cell receptor beta clonotypes. Identical dominant CDR3 beta clonotypes were found recurring across a patient's tumor sites, along with site-unique high-frequency clones. Locally, T-cell clonality showed a moderate but significant correlation with tumor mutational burden measured at the same site (R approximately 0.35).

Samples each supplied 600 ng of bulk tumor genomic DNA as template. Primary tumors were biopsied several times each, far apart, intraoperatively. Those enrolled were patients newly diagnosed with untreated non-small cell lung cancer and undergoing curative surgery. Study donors were patients with a new diagnosis of non-small cell lung cancer who underwent surgery with curative intent. CDR1 MNHEY and CDR2 SVGEGT come from the germline V gene. There are 12 residues in the CDR3. V was pared by 0 bases and J by 8 bases, with 4 bases between. Sample share makes this clonotype medium-sized. As yet, its antigen is unknown. Amplification of TCR beta CDR3 was performed by multiplex PCR with 32 V and 13 J primers. TCRdb ran MiXCR on the multiplex PCR reads and lists one entry per CDR3 protein. The sample yields under 13,000 distinct CDR3 sequences, roughly a fifth seen once.

Sequencing was carried out using lung tumor tissue. The V call is TRBV6-2 or TRBV6-3, the J call TRBJ1-4; D remains ambiguous. The receptor was isolated from a man aged 55-75 years with non-small cell lung cancer. CDR3 in amino acids: CASSYSGEKLFF. DNA of the CDR3: TGTGCCAGCAGTTACTCAGGAGAAAAACTGTTTTTT.